This TCR beta chain was sequenced during a study of CD8 T cells in Susac syndrome. Findings and limits, study-wide: It was acknowledged in the study that the number of individuals who were included in its TCR sequencing and HLA analysis was relatively small.

In its sample, this clonotype was seen once. Its target is unknown. This CDR3 is 15 amino acids long. In germline, CDR1 is KGHSY, CDR2 FQNENV. V was clipped by 0 bases and J by 7 bases; unmatched bases: 6. Random hexamers were used to reverse transcribe an amount of roughly 0.45 to 1 ug RNA. Multiplex PCR with immunoSEQ amplified the TCR beta CDR3 across 54 Vbeta and 13 Jbeta. TCRdb used MiXCR to reprocess the immunoSEQ multiplex PCR reads, holding one entry per CDR3 protein. The sample has more than 55,000 distinct CDR3 sequences, 95% seen once. Sequencing targeted TCR beta in blood CD8+ and CD4+ T cells. Negative magnetic isolation gave CD8+ and CD4+ cells; FACS enriched CD8+ TEMRA.

Sequencing was done on a sample of CD8+ T cells from PBMCs. The sequence came from a human donor in good health. The V call is TRBV16, the J call TRBJ2-1; 7 positions agree with TRBD1. In nucleotides, the CDR3 is TGTGCCAGCAGCCAATCAGAGGGGGCGCAGAATGAGCAGTTCTTC. Its translation is CASSQSEGAQNEQFF.